This T cell receptor (beta chain) was recovered during a study of blood T cell repertoires in COVID-19. Using immunoSEQ multiplex PCR, the repertoire was profiled, and TCRdb retains in-frame clones only, with some absent. The sample contains approximately 94,000 clones, 84% of which appear only once. Only one count was recorded for this clone. CDR1 and CDR2 (germline): MGHRA, YSYEKL. This CDR3 comprises 12 residues. V dropped 3 bases and J dropped 3 bases, with 3 bases sitting between them. The TCR originated in a human donor in a cohort sampled during active COVID-19. The source material was peripheral blood. V gene TRBV4-1 combines with J gene TRBJ1-5; no clear D gene. CDR3 DNA sequence: TGCGCCAGCAGCCATCACAATCAGCCCCAGCATTTT. Amino acids: CASSHHNQPQHF.